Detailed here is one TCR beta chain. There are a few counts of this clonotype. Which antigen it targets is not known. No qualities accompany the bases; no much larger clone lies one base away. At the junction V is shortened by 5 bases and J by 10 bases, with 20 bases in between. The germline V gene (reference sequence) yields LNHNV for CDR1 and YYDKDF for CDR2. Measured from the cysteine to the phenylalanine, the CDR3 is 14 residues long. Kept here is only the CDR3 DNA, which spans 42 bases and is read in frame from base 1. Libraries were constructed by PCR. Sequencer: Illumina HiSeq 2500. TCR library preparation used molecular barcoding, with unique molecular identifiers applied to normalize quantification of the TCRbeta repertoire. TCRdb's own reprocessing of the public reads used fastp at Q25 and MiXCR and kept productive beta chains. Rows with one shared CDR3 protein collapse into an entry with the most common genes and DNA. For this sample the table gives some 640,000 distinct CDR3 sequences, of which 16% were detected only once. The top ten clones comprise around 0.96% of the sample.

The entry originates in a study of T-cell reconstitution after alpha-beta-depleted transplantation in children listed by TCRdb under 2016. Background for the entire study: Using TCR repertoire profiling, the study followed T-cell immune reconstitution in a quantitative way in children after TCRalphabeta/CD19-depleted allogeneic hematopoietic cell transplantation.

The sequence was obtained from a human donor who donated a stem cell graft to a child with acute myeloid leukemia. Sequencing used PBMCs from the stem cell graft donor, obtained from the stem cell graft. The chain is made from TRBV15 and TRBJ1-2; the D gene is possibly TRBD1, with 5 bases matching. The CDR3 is CATSRSTEAILYTF. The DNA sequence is TGTGCCACCAGCCGTTCGACAGAGGCCATCCTCTACACCTTC.